This T cell receptor beta chain was observed in a study of T-cell reconstitution after alpha-beta-depleted transplantation in children. Unique molecular identifiers were incorporated during preparation of the TCRbeta library. TCRdb processed the PCR reads anew with MiXCR; each CDR3 protein has one entry. Among 190,000 or so distinct CDR3 sequences listed, roughly 14% were seen once. The length of the CDR3 is 14 residues. Germline V gives CDR1 DFQATT, CDR2 SNEGSKA (reference sequence). There are many counts of this clonotype. Germline and junction disagree at one end, which may indicate a read error. The chain carries TRBV20-1 and TRBJ1-1; TRBD1 matches at 7 bases. The receptor was derived from a human donor who donated a stem cell graft to a child with acute lymphoblastic leukemia. The sample consisted of PBMCs from the stem cell graft donor, taken from the stem cell graft. The CDR3 spells CSAYKGAENSEAFF. The CDR3 DNA sequence: TGCAGTGCCTACAAGGGGGCGGAGAACTCTGAAGCTTTCTTT.